This T cell receptor (beta chain) was profiled in a study of memory CD4+ T cells and cytomegalovirus serostatus. Whole-study results and caveats: Median bootstrapped AUC for CMV status was about 0.95 originally, about 0.9 US-trained.

The sort gate was single viable CD3+CD4+CD8-CD45RO+ cells for memory CD4+ T cells. Sequencing used immunoSEQ multiplex PCR; TCRdb keeps in-frame clones, though not all of them. The sample has 55,000 to 65,000 clones; approximately 78% are singletons. Concerning this clone itself: Antigen specificity is unknown.

V lost 1 base and J lost 6; bases outside the gene matches: 0. This CDR3 comprises 13 residues. Per the germline V gene, CDR1 is MGHRA and CDR2 is YSYEKL. The source is an adult in good health and CMV-seronegative. Material: memory CD4+ T cells from blood. This sequence joins TRBV4-1 and TRBJ1-2; TRBD1 matches at 9 bases. The CDR3 region is CASSQGQGDGYTF. In nucleotides, the CDR3 is TGCGCCAGCAGCCAAGGACAGGGGGATGGCTACACCTTC.